The subject of this entry is one T cell receptor (beta chain). This record comes from a study of T cell responses to AZD1222 COVID-19 vaccine. V lost 1 base, J lost 2 bases, and 12 bases lay in between. CDR3 size: 15 residues. CDR1 is SGHRS and CDR2 is YFSETQ in the germline V gene. TCRdb's copy holds only in-frame clones and misses some; the assay was immunoSEQ multiplex PCR. The table has roughly 96,000 clones, roughly 90% seen once; the top ten hold about a quarter. The input for sequencing was peripheral blood, taken on day 0 of AZD1222 vaccination. This TCR was sampled from an adult in good health. The chain carries TRBV5-1 and TRBJ2-5; D perhaps matches TRBD2 (5 bases). The DNA of the CDR3 is TGCGCCAGCAGCTTGACAGTCGGGGTACAAGAGACCCAGTACTTC. This codes for CASSLTVGVQETQYF. The full variable domain, with the rest looked up from reference TRBV5-1 and TRBJ2-5, is KAGVTQTPRYLIKTRGQQVTLSCSPISGHRSVSWYQQTPGQGLQFLFEYFSETQRNKGNFPGRFSGRQFSNSRSEMNVSTLELGDSALYLCASSLTVGVQETQYFGPGTRLLVL.